The sequence of this TCR beta chain was determined in a study of T-cell reconstitution after alpha-beta-depleted transplantation in children listed by TCRdb under 2016. A note on the overall study: Using TCR repertoire profiling, the study followed T-cell immune reconstitution in a quantitative way in children after TCRalphabeta/CD19-depleted allogeneic hematopoietic cell transplantation.

Summary of the overall study and its limitations: Apparently early alphabetaT-cell count recovery about two months after transplant reportedly relied on only several hundred rapidly expanded clones derived from non-depleted graft cells. Hyperexpanded clone frequencies declined over subsequent months; after one year, T-cell counts and TCRbeta diversity were mostly attributed to newly produced T cells. In some patients, the high TCRbeta diversity seen at day 60 was put down to recipient T cells and intrathymic progenitors that had survived conditioning.

This specimen's treatment or condition label, per the study, means: allogeneic hematopoietic cell transplantation with graft depleted of TCRalphabeta T cells and CD19 B cells. Transplant recipients were children who received TCRalphabeta/CD19-depleted allogeneic hematopoietic cell grafts. The CDR1 and CDR2 encoded by the germline V gene are MDHEN and SYDVKM. V has 5 bases trimmed and J has 2 bases trimmed; junction bases matching no gene number 11. From its cysteine to its phenylalanine, the CDR3 spans 16 amino acids. Only the CDR3 region is kept as DNA, spanning 48 bases read in frame from base 1. Libraries were prepared through PCR. The run used an Illumina HiSeq 2500. TCR libraries were prepared with molecular barcoding, using unique molecular identifiers to normalize TCRbeta repertoire quantification. TCRdb trimmed public reads at Q25 via fastp, called clones via MiXCR and kept in-frame beta chains. Entries are consolidated by CDR3 protein sequence, retaining the most common genes and DNA. This sample holds approximately 500,000 distinct CDR3 sequences; about 10% were observed only once. 2% to 2.5% of the sample lies in the top ten.

This clonotype occurred a few times. Its antigen is currently not known. The sample holds no much larger clone one base away, and base qualities are not on file. This receptor chain uses TRBV28 and TRBJ1-1, and 7 junction bases match TRBD1. The sequence came from a child aged 2 to 10 with inherited bone marrow failure, due to receive a stem cell transplant. The sequences come from PBMCs, collected before TCRalphabeta/CD19-depleted stem cell transplant. The DNA sequence is given as TGTGCCAGCAGTCCAGGACAGGAGGGAAGTAACACTGAAGCTTTCTTT. It is translated as CASSPGQEGSNTEAFF.